This T cell receptor beta chain was sequenced during a study of OX40 agonist ivuxolimab in advanced cancers. At the level of the whole study: Ivuxolimab was an agonistic, fully human IgG2 monoclonal antibody directed against OX40 (CD134), a costimulatory receptor. Intravenous ivuxolimab was administered to patients every 2 weeks at six dose levels: 0.01, 0.1, 0.3, 1.5, 3 and 10 mg/kg. Partial responses occurred in three dose-escalation patients, of whom one had hepatocellular carcinoma and two had cutaneous melanoma. The purpose of peripheral TCRbeta sequencing was to test whether ivuxolimab changed TCR sequence diversity and led to clonal T-cell expansion. Prior anti-PD-1, anti-PD-L1 or anti-CTLA-4 therapy was permitted, and checkpoint inhibitors had been received by 40% to 50% of dose-escalation patients. Among the 52 dose-escalation patients, 19 had hepatocellular carcinoma, around 15 melanoma, 9 renal cell carcinoma and 9 head and neck cancer. The dose-escalation cohort was about 83% male with a mean age of roughly 62 years, ranging from 23 to 79. The paper covers the monotherapy dose-escalation part of the phase I ivuxolimab trial, which included N = 52 patients. Points the paper makes about the study in general: After ivuxolimab, CD8+ T cells had more expanded clones than CD4+ T cells on average. Low levels of normalized T-cell clonal expansion were also shown by some nonresponding patients. Partial responders in the 0.1-3.0 mg/kg groups had among the lowest normalized peripheral clonal expansion, especially among CD8+ T cells. Which antigens the clonally expanded peripheral T cells were specific for was not determined. At doses of 0.1 to 3.0 mg/kg, clonal expansion of both CD4+ and CD8+ blood T cells was observed from baseline to week 6.

Genomic DNA was extracted from sorted cells for sequencing of the TCRbeta CDR3 region. The immunoSEQ Assay was used for sequencing of TCRbeta CDR3 regions. TCRdb obtained this table from immuneACCESS and retained in-frame rearrangements with V and J assigned. These tables miss some clones; where compared with another copy, unresolved V genes account for less than half of the shortfall, and the remainder is unexplained. Present in this sample are 60,000 to 100,000 clones, 75% to 90% of which were seen just once. The top ten hold more than 0.45% of the sample. The germline V gene yields MDHEN for CDR1 and SYDVKM for CDR2. V lost 2 bases and J lost 1 base; the stretch between them is 8 bases long. The CDR3 measures 15 amino acids from cysteine to phenylalanine. Just the 45-base CDR3 DNA is kept, in frame starting at base 1. Worth noting for this clone: Its cognate antigen has yet to be identified. No base qualities exist here, and no much larger clone lies one base off it.

Patients with autoimmune disease history or receiving systemic immunosuppression were excluded from the trial. Peripheral blood for TCR sequencing was drawn from every dose cohort at baseline, at cycle 4 day 1 and at cycle 7 day 1. Samples came from an open-label, multicenter, first-in-human phase I dose-escalation trial of ivuxolimab. The trial enrolled adults with locally advanced or metastatic head and neck squamous cell, hepatocellular, melanoma or renal cell carcinoma. Before TCR sequencing, CD4+ T cells and CD8+ T cells were sorted from peripheral blood as separate populations. The clonotype comes from an adult with an advanced solid tumor such as melanoma, head and neck, liver or kidney cancer. The sample was CD4+ or CD8+ T cells sorted from blood, taken in a trial of the OX40 agonist ivuxolimab. This chain joins TRBV28 to TRBJ1-4; the D gene cannot be resolved reliably. The nucleotide sequence reads as follows: TGTGCCAGCAGTTTAGTTGCGCAAACTAATGAAAAACTGTTTTTT. Its product reads: CASSLVAQTNEKLFF.